This entry concerns a single T cell receptor beta chain. Its antigen is still unknown. These data originate in a study of chemoradiotherapy in HPV16-positive cancers. Study as a whole: Candidate HPV-specific clones and shared TCR motifs came from a couple of HPV16-positive patients.

Repertoires were sampled repeatedly during chemoradiotherapy. General observations from the study: HPV-specific T cells were functionally defined from only a couple of HPV16-positive patients.

This table comes from immunoSEQ multiplex PCR, and its TCRdb copy is limited to in-frame clones, with some not included. The sample lists 3,500 to 5,000 clones, roughly 80% occurring once. CDR1 and CDR2 from the germline V gene are SGDLS and YYNGEE. This CDR3 is 14 amino acids long. V was trimmed by 7 bases and J by 2 bases, leaving 14 bases between them. Collection took place from a patient who underwent chemoradiotherapy. This sequence joins TRBV9 and TRBJ2-3; possibly TRBD1 for D (6 bases). The clonotype originates from a human donor with HPV-associated anogenital cancer. This CDR3 is CASALTGNTDTQYF. DNA for the CDR3: TGTGCCAGCGCCCTGACAGGCAACACAGATACGCAGTATTTT.